This TCR beta chain was captured in a study of memory CD4+ T cells and cytomegalovirus serostatus. Study outcomes and limitations: Suggested: most of the CMV-linked TCR signature lies in CD4+ memory cells.

Single viable CD3+CD4+CD8-CD45RO+ cells were sorted as the memory CD4+ T cells. Measured with immunoSEQ multiplex PCR; TCRdb has only the in-frame clones, and not every one. Among just under 95,000 clones listed, 80% were seen once. Worth noting for this clone: What it binds is not known.

Per the germline V gene, CDR1 is MGHDK and CDR2 is SYGVNS. This CDR3 contains 13 residues. Trimming removed 5 bases from V and 4 bases from J; junction bases left unmatched: 4. The source material was memory CD4+ T cells from blood. This clonotype was obtained from an adult in good health and CMV-seropositive. The chain employs TRBV25-1 and TRBJ1-2; 7 bases match TRBD1. The CDR3 nucleotides read TGTGCCAGCAGTTCTGACAGGGCCTATGGCTACACCTTC. Amino acids: CASSSDRAYGYTF.